This T cell receptor (beta chain) was identified during a study of T-cell reconstitution after alpha-beta-depleted transplantation in children. V lost 5 bases and J 3 bases, leaving 17 bases between the germline ends. The V gene's germline CDR1 is MDHEN and CDR2 SYDVKM. This CDR3 region has 15 residues. A TCRbeta library incorporating unique molecular identifiers was prepared. TCRdb reanalysed the PCR reads using MiXCR and keeps one entry per CDR3 protein. The sample has about 980,000 distinct CDR3 sequences; 25% to 30% are singletons. The TCR sequence derives from a boy younger than two who had a stem cell transplant for SCID, so the T cells may come from the graft donor. The J gene is TRBJ2-7, the V gene TRBV28; tentative D call: TRBD1 (5 bases). The material was PBMCs, mostly from graft donor cells, obtained 360 days after TCRalphabeta/CD19-depleted stem cell transplant. CDR3 coding DNA: TGTGCCAGCAGTCCACAGGACACAAATTACTACGAGCAGTACTTC. It yields the protein CASSPQDTNYYEQYF.